Described below is a single T cell receptor beta chain sequence and its context. The CDR3 has 14 residues. In germline, CDR1 is SEHNR, CDR2 FQNEAQ (reference sequence). Between the trimmed V and J ends, which lost 0 bases and 4 bases, there was a span of 8 bases. The entry originates in a study of beta chain features in type 1 diabetes. Investigators reverse transcribed all isolated RNA, so they sequenced expressed TCRB transcripts. For naive, central memory and regulatory T cell samples, reads averaged around 3.5 million. TCRdb keeps only in-frame clones here, not all; method: immunoSEQ multiplex PCR. The top ten hold approximately 0.67% of the sample, which has roughly 41,000 clones, 49% seen once.

The chain combines TRBV7-9 with TRBJ2-3; D may be TRBD2 (6 bases). The clonotype was recovered from a woman under 30 in good health. The sequencing sample was made of central memory CD4+ T cells from blood. CDR3 sequence: CASSLAGGADTQYF. CDR3 sequence (DNA): TGTGCCAGCAGCTTAGCGGGAGGTGCAGATACGCAGTATTTT.